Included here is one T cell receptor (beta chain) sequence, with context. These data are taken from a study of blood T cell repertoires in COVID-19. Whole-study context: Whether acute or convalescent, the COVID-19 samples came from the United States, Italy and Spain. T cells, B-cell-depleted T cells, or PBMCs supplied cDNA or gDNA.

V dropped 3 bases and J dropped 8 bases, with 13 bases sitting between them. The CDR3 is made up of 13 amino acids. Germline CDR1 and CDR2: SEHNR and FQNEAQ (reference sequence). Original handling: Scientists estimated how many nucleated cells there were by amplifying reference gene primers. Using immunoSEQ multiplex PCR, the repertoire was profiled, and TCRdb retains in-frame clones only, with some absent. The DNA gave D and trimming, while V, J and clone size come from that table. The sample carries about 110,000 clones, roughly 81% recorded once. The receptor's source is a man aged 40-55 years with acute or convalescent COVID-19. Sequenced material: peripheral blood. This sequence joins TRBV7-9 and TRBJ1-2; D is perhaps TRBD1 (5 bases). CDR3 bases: TGTGCCAGCAGCTTTTCAGGGAATATGGGCTACACCTTC. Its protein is CASSFSGNMGYTF.